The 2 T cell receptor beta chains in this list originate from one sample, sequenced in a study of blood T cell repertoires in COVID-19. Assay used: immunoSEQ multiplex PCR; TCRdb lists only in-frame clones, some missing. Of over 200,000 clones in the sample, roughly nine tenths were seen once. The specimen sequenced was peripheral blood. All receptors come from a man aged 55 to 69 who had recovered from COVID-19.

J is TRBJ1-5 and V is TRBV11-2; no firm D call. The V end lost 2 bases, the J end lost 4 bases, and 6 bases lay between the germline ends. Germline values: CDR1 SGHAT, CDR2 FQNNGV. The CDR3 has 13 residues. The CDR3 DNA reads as TGTGCCAGCAGCTTATCAGTTAATCAGCCCCAGCATTTT. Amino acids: CASSLSVNQPQHF.

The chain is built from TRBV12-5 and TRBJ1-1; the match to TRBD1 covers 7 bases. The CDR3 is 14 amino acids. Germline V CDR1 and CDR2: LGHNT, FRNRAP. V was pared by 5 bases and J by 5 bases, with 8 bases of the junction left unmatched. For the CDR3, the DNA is TGTGCTAGTGGTGCCCGACAGGGTTGGACTGAAGCTTTCTTT. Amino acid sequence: CASGARQGWTEAFF.